A single sample gave rise to the 6 T cell receptor beta chains below, sequenced in a study of CD8 T cells in ankylosing spondylitis. Their recognized antigens are unknown. Study-level findings and limits: The study identified a TCR beta motif of 7 or 8 highly homologous variants that appeared characteristic of ankylosing spondylitis blood.

TCRdb re-called the 5' RACE reads with MiXCR, one entry per CDR3 protein. The sample records some 840,000 distinct CDR3 sequences, 12% being singletons. Sequenced sample: blood, either unsorted or a sorted T cell fraction (not recorded which). The receptor set was obtained from a male donor with ankylosing spondylitis.

This clonotype has a count of ten or more. V is TRBV30 and J is TRBJ1-5; D uncertain. The CDR3 loop spans 13 amino acids. Between the trimmed V and J ends, which lost 2 bases and 3 bases, there was a span of 8 bases. From germline, CDR1 is GTSNPN and CDR2 SVGIG (reference sequence). CDR3 coding DNA: TGTGCCTGGAGTCCAAATTACAATCAGCCCCAGCATTTT. Translated, it gives CAWSPNYNQPQHF.

This clonotype was counted between two and nine times. This rearrangement joins TRBV20-1 to TRBJ2-7, with 7 nucleotides matching TRBD1. CDR3 length: 14 amino acids. V lost 6 bases and J lost 5; bases outside the gene matches: 13. Germline assignment: CDR1 DFQATT and CDR2 SNEGSKA (reference sequence). The CDR3 protein is CSARPDRVEDEQYF. CDR3 bases: TGCAGTGCAAGACCCGACAGGGTAGAGGACGAGCAGTACTTC.

This clonotype was counted between two and nine times. The J gene is TRBJ2-3, the V gene TRBV20-1; D remains unclear. V dropped 0 bases and J dropped 1 base, with 8 bases sitting between them. This CDR3 spans 14 amino acids. CDR1 and CDR2 (germline): DFQATT, SNEGSKA (reference sequence). The CDR3 DNA sequence: TGCAGTGCTAGAGATAACAGACGCACAGATACGCAGTATTTT. This encodes CSARDNRRTDTQYF.

This clonotype was counted only a few times. This rearrangement joins TRBV3-1 to TRBJ1-5; TRBD1 might be the D (5 bases). The V end lost 0 bases, the J end lost 4 bases, and 7 bases lay between the germline ends. CDR1 LGHDT and CDR2 YNNKEL come from the germline V gene (reference sequence). The CDR3 length is 14 residues. The CDR3 reads CASSQDYRNQPQHF. In DNA, the CDR3 is TGTGCCAGCAGCCAAGATTACAGGAATCAGCCCCAGCATTTT.

The J gene is TRBJ2-1, the V gene TRBV20-1, with 9 bases matching TRBD2. CDR3 length: 16 amino acids. J was trimmed by 6 bases and V by 0 bases; bases with no gene match: 9. Germline CDR1 is DFQATT and CDR2 is SNEGSKA (reference sequence). The CDR3 DNA reads as TGCAGTGCTAGAGATCCTACTAGCGGGTGGGTCAATGAGCAGTTCTTC. As protein: CSARDPTSGWVNEQFF.

The sample holds a few counts of this clonotype. The chain joins TRBV18 to TRBJ2-6; D not resolved. This CDR3 comprises 15 residues. CDR1 and CDR2 from the germline V gene are KGHSH and LQKENI. Trimming shortened V by 1 base and J by 6 bases, and 10 bases separated the two germline ends. In nucleotides, the CDR3 is TGTGCCAGCTCACCACGCCTTGACCCGGCCAACGTCCTGACTTTC. Its protein product is CASSPRLDPANVLTF. The full variable domain, in which reference TRBV18 and TRBJ2-6 provide the parts outside the CDR3, is NAGVMQNPRHLVRRRGQEARLRCSPMKGHSHVYWYRQLPEEGLKFMVYLQKENIIDESGMPKERFSAEFPKEGPSILRIQQVVRGDSAAYFCASSPRLDPANVLTFGAGSRLTVL.